The clone carrying this TCR beta chain has just one count. This sample stems from a study of blood T cell repertoires in COVID-19. Study-level background: PBMCs, B-cell-depleted T cells, or T cells were the source of the cDNA or gDNA that made up the material.

This CDR3 region has 15 residues. The germline V gene encodes CDR1 MNHEY and CDR2 SVGEGT. Germline trimming cut 5 bases from V and 6 bases from J; bases unmatched to any gene: 8. Clones were sequenced by immunoSEQ multiplex PCR, and TCRdb holds only the in-frame ones, with some missing. The table has more than 95,000 clones, 80% to 95% seen once. Sequencing was performed on peripheral blood. The V call is TRBV6-2 or TRBV6-3, the J call TRBJ1-5; 9 nucleotides align to TRBD1. The TCR comes from a man in his fifties or sixties with COVID-19, enrolled during active disease. This chain's CDR3 is CASSRILQGAQPQHF. The DNA for the CDR3 is TGTGCCAGCAGTCGTATACTACAGGGGGCTCAGCCCCAGCATTTT.